Below, 4 T cell receptor beta chains from the same sample are listed, as sequenced in a study of blood T cell repertoires in COVID-19. Libraries were prepared by immunoSEQ multiplex PCR; TCRdb keeps only in-frame clonotypes and omits some of them. The sample includes about 80,000 clones, about 85% of them seen just once. The sequenced material came from peripheral blood. These receptor sequences come from a human donor in a cohort sampled during active COVID-19.

As for this clone: The same CDR3 is also encoded by other DNA sequences in this sample. This sequence joins TRBV18 and TRBJ1-1, with a weak D call TRBD1 (5 bases). V was pared by 2 bases and J by 6 bases, with 7 bases between. CDR3 length equals 12 residues. The germline V gene has CDR1 KGHSH and CDR2 LQKENI. CDR3 loop: CASSPEGAEAFF. For the CDR3, the DNA is TGTGCCAGCTCACCAGAAGGGGCTGAAGCTTTCTTT. The whole variable domain, remainder taken from reference TRBV18 and TRBJ1-1, is NAGVMQNPRHLVRRRGQEARLRCSPMKGHSHVYWYRQLPEEGLKFMVYLQKENIIDESGMPKERFSAEFPKEGPSILRIQQVVRGDSAAYFCASSPEGAEAFFGQGTRLTVV.

This chain connects TRBV7-9 to TRBJ1-2; possibly TRBD1 for D (6 bases). V dropped 1 base and J dropped 4 bases, with 10 bases sitting between them. Germline V gene lookup returns CDR1 SEHNR and CDR2 FQNEAQ (reference sequence). CDR3 length: 14 residues. The DNA of the CDR3 is TGTGCCAGCAGCTTAGGCAGGGGAACCTATGGCTACACCTTC. Its protein is CASSLGRGTYGYTF. The full variable domain, rest sourced from reference TRBV7-9 and TRBJ1-2, is DTGVSQNPRHKITKRGQNVTFRCDPISEHNRLYWYRQTLGQGPEFLTYFQNEAQLEKSRLLSDRFSAERPKGSFSTLEIQRTEQGDSAMYLCASSLGRGTYGYTFGSGTRLTVV.

The V call is TRBV7-5, the J call TRBJ2-1; the D call of TRBD1 is as the table states it, not checked on the DNA. TRBV7-5 represents a pseudogene. This CDR3 contains 15 residues. The CDR3 spells CVRSLGSGHYNEQFF. The CDR3 coding sequence is TGTGTCAGAAGCTTAGGGTCGGGACACTACAATGAGCAGTTCTTC.

The chain recombines TRBV14 with TRBJ1-6; D gene uncertain. The CDR3 length is 17 residues. V shed 5 bases and J shed 7 bases, with 21 bases lying between them. Germline V gives CDR1 SGHDN, CDR2 FVKESK. The CDR3, as DNA: TGTGCCAGCAGCGGCTTTGACCCGGCGGGGAGAAATTCACCCCTCCACTTT. Amino acid sequence: CASSGFDPAGRNSPLHF.